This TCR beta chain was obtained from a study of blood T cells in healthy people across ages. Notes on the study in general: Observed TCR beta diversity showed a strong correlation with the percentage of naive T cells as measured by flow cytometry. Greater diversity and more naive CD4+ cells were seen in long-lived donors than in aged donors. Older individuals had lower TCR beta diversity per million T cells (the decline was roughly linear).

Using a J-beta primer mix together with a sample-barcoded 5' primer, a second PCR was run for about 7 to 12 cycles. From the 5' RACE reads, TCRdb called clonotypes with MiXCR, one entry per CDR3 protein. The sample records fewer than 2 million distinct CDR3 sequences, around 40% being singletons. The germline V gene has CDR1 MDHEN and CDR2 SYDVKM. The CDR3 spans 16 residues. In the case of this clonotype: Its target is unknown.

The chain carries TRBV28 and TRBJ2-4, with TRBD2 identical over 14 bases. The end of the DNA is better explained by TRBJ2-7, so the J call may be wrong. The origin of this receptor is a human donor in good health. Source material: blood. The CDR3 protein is CASSYGTSGGSYEQYF. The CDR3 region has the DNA TGTGCCAGCAGTTACGGGACTAGCGGGGGATCATACGAGCAGTACTTC.